The 10 T cell receptor beta chains presented below share a single source sample, sequenced in a study of blood T cell repertoires in COVID-19. Profiled with immunoSEQ multiplex PCR; TCRdb holds only in-frame clones, not every one. Counted here are fewer than 200,000 clones, 85% occurring once; the ten biggest clones make up about 8.8%. The source material was peripheral blood. These TCRs come from a woman of 80 years or more with COVID-19, enrolled during active disease.

The chain recombines TRBV25-1 with TRBJ2-7; D is possibly TRBD2 (5 bases). Trimming took 9 bases from V and 1 from J, leaving 19 bases between them. Germline loops: CDR1 MGHDK, CDR2 SYGVNS. The CDR3 is 15 amino acids. The CDR3 sequence is CARPPVPRGSYEQYF. The CDR3 region has the DNA TGTGCCAGACCCCCGGTCCCCCGGGGATCCTACGAGCAGTACTTC.

This chain uses TRBV10-2 with TRBJ2-7; D uncertain. Looked up from germline, CDR1 is WSHSY and CDR2 is SAAADI. V was pared by 4 bases and J by 3 bases, with 4 bases between. The CDR3 contains 11 residues. The CDR3 region is CASSGSYEQYF. CDR3 nucleotide sequence: TGCGCCAGCAGTGGCAGCTACGAGCAGTACTTC.

The chain links TRBV3-1 (or the pseudogene TRBV3-2) to TRBJ1-1, with no clear D. From germline, CDR1 is LGHDT and CDR2 YNNKEL (reference sequence). The CDR3 length is 14 residues. Trimming shortened V by 1 base and J by 1 base, and 7 bases separated the two germline ends. The CDR3 reads CASSQVKQNTEAFF. The CDR3 coding sequence is TGTGCCAGCAGCCAAGTAAAACAGAACACTGAAGCTTTCTTT.

The V gene is TRBV6-4, the J gene TRBJ2-5; 12 bases align to TRBD2. The CDR3 spans 19 residues. Germline CDR1 and CDR2: MRHNA and SNTAGT. V lost 0 bases and J lost 5; bases outside the gene matches: 13. CDR3 loop: CASSDSPLAGGPREETQYF. The DNA of the CDR3 is TGTGCCAGCAGTGACTCACCGCTAGCGGGAGGGCCGCGGGAGGAGACCCAGTACTTC.

V gene TRBV9 combines with J gene TRBJ2-1; 7 bases line up with TRBD2. V lost 2 bases and J lost 5; bases outside the gene matches: 22. Germline V CDR1 and CDR2: SGDLS, YYNGEE. The CDR3 is 20 residues long. This chain's CDR3 is CASSVGTGAGRTGVDNEQFF. The CDR3 nucleotides are TGTGCCAGCAGCGTGGGTACGGGAGCCGGGAGGACGGGGGTCGACAATGAGCAGTTCTTC.

For this clone: This same CDR3 is encoded by further DNA sequences in the sample. The rearrangement links TRBV3-1 (or the pseudogene TRBV3-2) to TRBJ1-5; 8 nucleotides align to TRBD1. This CDR3 has 14 amino acids. Per the germline V gene, CDR1 is LGHDT and CDR2 is YNNKEL (reference sequence). Losses at the gene ends were 1 base for V and 7 bases for J; bases not matched to a gene: 3. CDR3 sequence: CASSQGTGSQPQHF. Here the CDR3 DNA reads TGTGCCAGCAGCCAAGGGACAGGGTCCCAGCCCCAGCATTTT.

The V and J genes are TRBV19 and TRBJ2-2; a weak D match, TRBD1 (5 bases). Trimming took off 4 bases at V and 6 bases at J, with 12 bases between the two ends. Germline CDR1 reads LNHDA; CDR2 reads SQIVND (reference sequence). The CDR3 is made up of 14 amino acids. This CDR3 reads CASSTNKGSGELFF. CDR3 bases: TGTGCCAGTAGTACAAATAAGGGGTCCGGGGAGCTGTTTTTT.

V usage is TRBV6-1 and J usage is TRBJ1-2; D unclear. The germline V gene encodes CDR1 MNHNS and CDR2 SASEGT. The CDR3 consists of 15 residues. V lost 1 base and J 8 bases, leaving 17 bases between the germline ends. The CDR3 spells CASSEVLAGSSGYTF. The CDR3 nucleotides read TGTGCCAGCAGTGAAGTATTGGCGGGCTCGAGCGGCTACACCTTC.

CDR3 coding DNA: TGTGCCAGCTCACCACCGAATAGAGGGTCCGACTATGGCTACACCTTC. This translates into CASSPPNRGSDYGYTF. This chain joins TRBV18 and TRBJ1-2; D not certain. Germline CDR1 is KGHSH and CDR2 is LQKENI. V was cut by 0 bases and J by 3 bases, with 14 bases left in between. The CDR3 loop spans 16 amino acids.

The chain carries TRBV18 and TRBJ2-5; D might be TRBD2 (6 bases). Trimming pared 2 bases from V and 4 bases from J, leaving 17 bases between. Germline V gene sequence: CDR1 KGHSH, CDR2 LQKENI. The CDR3 is made up of 16 amino acids. The CDR3: CASSPLGGGEGETQYF. CDR3 bases: TGTGCCAGCTCACCATTAGGAGGCGGGGAAGGAGAGACCCAGTACTTC.